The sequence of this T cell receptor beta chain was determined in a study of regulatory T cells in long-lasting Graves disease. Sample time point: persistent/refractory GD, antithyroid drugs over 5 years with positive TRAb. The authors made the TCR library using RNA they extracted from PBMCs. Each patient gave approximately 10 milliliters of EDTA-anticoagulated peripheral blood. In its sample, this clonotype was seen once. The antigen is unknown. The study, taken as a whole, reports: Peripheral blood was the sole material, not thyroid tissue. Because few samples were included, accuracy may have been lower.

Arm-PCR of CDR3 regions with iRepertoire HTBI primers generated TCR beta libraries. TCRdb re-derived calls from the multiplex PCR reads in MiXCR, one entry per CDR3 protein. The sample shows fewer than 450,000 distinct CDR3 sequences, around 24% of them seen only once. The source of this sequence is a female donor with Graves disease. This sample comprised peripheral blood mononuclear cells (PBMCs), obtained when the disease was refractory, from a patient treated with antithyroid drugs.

The DNA for the CDR3 is TGTGCCTGGCAGGGGTTAGGGAACACTGAAGCTTTCTTT. It yields the protein CAWQGLGNTEAFF. The chain uses TRBV30 and TRBJ1-1, with D possibly being TRBD1 (6 bases). Germline values: CDR1 GTSNPN, CDR2 SVGIG (reference sequence). V lost 5 bases and J 1 base, leaving 11 bases between the germline ends. This CDR3 has 13 residues.